Reported below is one TCR beta chain. Antigen unknown. Employing constant-segment primers, 5'RACE generated TCR alpha and TCR beta cDNA libraries bearing sample barcodes and UMIs. TCRdb recomputed calls from the 5' RACE reads with MiXCR, one row per CDR3 protein. Of approximately 490,000 distinct CDR3 sequences listed, roughly 20% are singletons. The data originate from a study of T-cell memory formation after mild COVID-19. Whole-study results and caveats: Confirmation was lacking for SARS-CoV-2 specificity of second-wave clones that peaked on day 37. Clones that contracted from day 15 to 85 had balanced CD4/CD8; later expanders were CD4+ biased.

The germline gives CDR1 MGHDK, CDR2 SYGVNS. The CDR3 has 12 residues. V lost 10 bases, J lost 2 bases, and 10 bases lay in between. The sequence derives from an adult woman who had mild COVID-19 (a few samples of this study predate the infection). Cell type and time point are not known. The chain employs TRBV25-1 and TRBJ2-3, with a tentative D call TRBD1 (5 bases). Material for sequencing was PBMCs or a T cell subset sorted from them (not recorded which). This CDR3 is CATRTFTDTQYF. DNA for the CDR3: TGTGCCACCAGGACATTCACAGATACGCAGTATTTT. Drawing the rest from reference TRBV25-1 and TRBJ2-3, the complete variable domain is EADIYQTPRYLVIGTGKKITLECSQTMGHDKMYWYQQDPGMELHLIHYSYGVNSTEKGDLSSESTVSRIRTEHFPLTLESARPSHTSQYLCATRTFTDTQYFGPGTRLTVL.